This T cell receptor beta chain was retrieved from a study of blood T cell repertoires in COVID-19. Overall study: PBMCs, B-cell-depleted T cells, or T cells were the source of the cDNA or gDNA that made up the material.

The CDR3 length is 15 residues. CDR1 SGHTA and CDR2 FQGNSA come from the germline V gene. Trimming took off 4 bases at V and 4 bases at J, with 14 bases between the two ends. Per the authors' pipeline: Reference gene primers were amplified, and this amplification served to estimate nucleated cell counts. The assay was immunoSEQ multiplex PCR, and TCRdb's table has in-frame clones only and misses some. The D gene and trimming were derived from the DNA, and the V and J assignments and clone size from that table. This sample has some 83,000 clones, with 70% to 90% found just once. The sample comprised peripheral blood. This TCR was recovered from a man older than 75 in a cohort sampled during active COVID-19. This chain joins TRBV7-2 and TRBJ1-3, with D possibly matching TRBD1 (6 bases). The CDR3 coding sequence is TGTGCCAGCAGCTCATCAGGGGTTCTGGGAAACACCATATATTTT. Amino acids: CASSSSGVLGNTIYF.